This passage covers 21 T cell receptor beta chains from one sample sequenced in a study of blood T cell repertoires in COVID-19. Sequencing was performed with immunoSEQ multiplex PCR; in TCRdb, only in-frame clones are kept and a portion is missing. Of 250,000 to 300,000 clones in the sample, about 82% were seen once. The sequenced sample consisted of peripheral blood. These receptors were obtained from a man aged 50 or older with active or convalescent COVID-19.

This chain links TRBV5-4 with TRBJ2-7, with 7 nucleotides matching TRBD2. Germline V gene lookup returns CDR1 SGHNT and CDR2 YYREEE (reference sequence). The CDR3 spans 15 residues. Unmatched junction bases numbered 9, after V lost 5 bases and J lost 1 base. CDR3 DNA sequence: TGTGCCAGCAGTCTTGGGGGGGAAAGGTCCTACGAGCAGTACTTC. Amino acid sequence: CASSLGGERSYEQYF. The full variable domain, rest sourced from reference TRBV5-4 and TRBJ2-7, is ETGVTQSPTHLIKTRGQQVTLRCSSQSGHNTVSWYQQALGQGPQFIFQYYREEENGRGNFPPRFSGLQFPNYSSELNVNALELDDSALYLCASSLGGERSYEQYFGPGTRLTVT.

This clone was detected once. This rearrangement joins TRBV24-1 to TRBJ1-2; D is perhaps TRBD1 (6 bases). V was clipped by 4 bases and J by 6 bases, with 17 bases between them. CDR1 KGHDR and CDR2 SFDVKD come from the germline V gene. The length of the CDR3 is 15 residues. The CDR3 is CATSDPTDRRDGYTF. The CDR3 nucleotides read TGTGCCACCAGTGACCCGACGGACAGAAGGGATGGCTACACCTTC.

V is TRBV11-2 and J is TRBJ1-1; a possible D gene is TRBD1 (6 bases). Trimming cost V 4 bases and J 6 bases, with 6 bases left between them. Germline CDR1 is SGHAT and CDR2 is FQNNGV. The CDR3 totals 11 residues. DNA for the CDR3: TGTGCCAGCAGCTGGACAGCTGAAGCTTTCTTT. This sequence encodes CASSWTAEAFF. Based on the CDR3 plus reference TRBV11-2 and TRBJ1-1, the full variable domain is EAGVAQSPRYKIIEKRQSVAFWCNPISGHATLYWYQQILGQGPKLLIQFQNNGVVDDSQLPKDRFSAERLKGVDSTLKIQPAKLEDSAVYLCASSWTAEAFFGQGTRLTVV.

The rearrangement uses TRBV3-1 (or the pseudogene TRBV3-2) and TRBJ1-4, with D hard to call. Trimming stripped 1 base from V and 3 bases from J, with 3 bases between. This CDR3 comprises 13 residues. Germline V gives CDR1 LGHDT, CDR2 YNNKEL (reference sequence). The DNA of the CDR3 is TGTGCCAGCAGCCAAGTATCTAATGAAAAACTGTTTTTT. It encodes CASSQVSNEKLFF.

V gene TRBV2 combines with J gene TRBJ1-3, with a weak D call TRBD1 (5 bases). CDR3 length: 13 residues. From germline, CDR1 is SNHLY and CDR2 FYNNEI. Trimming took off 5 bases at V and 8 bases at J, with 13 bases between the two ends. The CDR3 region has the DNA TGTGCCAGCAGTCGGAGCGCAGGGTACACCATATATTTT. Translating gives CASSRSAGYTIYF. The whole variable domain, remainder taken from reference TRBV2 and TRBJ1-3, is EPEVTQTPSHQVTQMGQEVILRCVPISNHLYFYWYRQILGQKVEFLVSFYNNEISEKSEIFDDQFSVERPDGSNFTLKIRSTKLEDSAMYFCASSRSAGYTIYFGEGSWLTVV.

In its sample, this clone was seen a few times. The genes are TRBV19 and TRBJ1-5; the D is unclear. The CDR3 consists of 14 residues. Looked up from germline, CDR1 is LNHDA and CDR2 is SQIVND (reference sequence). The V gene lost 2 bases and the J gene lost 3 bases, with 8 bases spanning the gap. CDR3 sequence reads: CASSIYGDNQPQHF. In nucleotides, the CDR3 is TGTGCCAGTAGTATATACGGTGACAATCAGCCCCAGCATTTT.

This clone was seen only once. V gene TRBV29-1 combines with J gene TRBJ1-2; a weak D match, TRBD1 (6 bases). CDR3 length: 13 amino acids. Trimming took 2 bases from V and 7 from J, leaving 14 bases between them. CDR1 is SQVTM, CDR2 ANQGSEA, per germline. In DNA form, the CDR3 reads TGCAGCGTTGAACTTCCAGGGGTCTCTGGCTACACCTTC. Translating gives CSVELPGVSGYTF.

The rearrangement links TRBV5-1 to TRBJ2-5, with 14 bases fitting TRBD2. V lost 3 bases and J lost 6; bases outside the gene matches: 10. CDR3 length equals 17 residues. The germline gives CDR1 SGHRS, CDR2 YFSETQ. CDR3 sequence reads: CASSSTPGTSGRQTQYF. The CDR3 DNA follows: TGCGCCAGCAGCTCGACCCCCGGGACTAGCGGGAGACAGACCCAGTACTTC.

The chain uses TRBV11-2 and TRBJ2-3; 10 bases align to TRBD2. CDR1 is SGHAT and CDR2 is FQNNGV in the germline V gene. V dropped 1 base and J dropped 2; count of bases not matched to a gene: 6. This CDR3 region has 17 residues. CDR3 residues: CASSLVLAGTLTDTQYF. CDR3 nucleotide sequence: TGTGCCAGCAGCTTAGTACTAGCGGGGACCCTCACAGATACGCAGTATTTT.

This rearrangement joins TRBV6-5 to TRBJ2-7, with a weak D call TRBD1 (5 bases). This CDR3 is 13 amino acids long. V lost 7 bases, J lost 5 bases, and 15 bases lay in between. Germline V gives CDR1 MNHEY, CDR2 SVGAGI. CDR3 in amino acids: CASKGRVLNEQYF. In DNA form, the CDR3 reads TGTGCCAGCAAAGGCAGGGTTCTGAACGAGCAGTACTTC.

This clone was counted a single time. V is TRBV30 and J is TRBJ1-2, with a weak D call TRBD1 (6 bases). The germline gives CDR1 GTSNPN, CDR2 SVGIG (reference sequence). CDR3 size: 11 residues. Between the trimmed V and J ends, which lost 4 bases and 8 bases, there was a span of 11 bases. The CDR3 loop is CAWNREGGYTF. Here the CDR3 DNA reads TGTGCCTGGAACAGGGAGGGAGGCTACACCTTC.

The chain links TRBV7-9 to TRBJ2-1, with 10 bases aligning to TRBD2. CDR1 and CDR2 from the germline V gene are SEHNR and FQNEAQ (reference sequence). The ends lost 10 bases at V and 9 bases at J; junction bases unmatched: 12. The CDR3 totals 14 residues. The DNA for the CDR3 is TGTGCCACCACTTACCTAGCGGGAGTCGGTGAGCAGTTCTTC. This sequence encodes CATTYLAGVGEQFF.

The V and J genes are TRBV19 and TRBJ1-3; D is unclear. The germline gives CDR1 LNHDA, CDR2 SQIVND (reference sequence). V lost 6 bases and J 0 bases, leaving 9 bases between the germline ends. CDR3 length: 14 residues. The CDR3 sequence: CASSLGSSGNTIYF. CDR3 in DNA: TGTGCCAGTAGCCTAGGAAGCTCTGGAAACACCATATATTTT.

V usage is TRBV7-9 and J usage is TRBJ2-3; the D is unclear. CDR1 SEHNR and CDR2 FQNEAQ come from the germline V gene (reference sequence). Trimming took off 4 bases at V and 3 bases at J, with 5 bases between the two ends. CDR3 length: 12 amino acids. The CDR3 DNA sequence: TGTGCCAGCAGCTCCCCGACAGATACGCAGTATTTT. Translated, it gives CASSSPTDTQYF. Full variable domain (remainder filled in from reference TRBV7-9 and TRBJ2-3): DTGVSQNPRHKITKRGQNVTFRCDPISEHNRLYWYRQTLGQGPEFLTYFQNEAQLEKSRLLSDRFSAERPKGSFSTLEIQRTEQGDSAMYLCASSSPTDTQYFGPGTRLTVL.

The chain links TRBV19 to TRBJ2-1; tentatively, D is TRBD2 (6 bases). V lost 2 bases, J lost 10 bases, and 12 bases lay in between. Germline V gives CDR1 LNHDA, CDR2 SQIVND (reference sequence). This CDR3 comprises 13 residues. The DNA for the CDR3 is TGTGCCAGTAGTATATCCTCTCTAGCGGAGCAGTTCTTC. Translation gives CASSISSLAEQFF.

V and J are TRBV7-6 and TRBJ2-3, with D possibly being TRBD2 (6 bases). Trimming took 1 base from V and 2 from J, leaving 16 bases between them. The germline CDR1 and CDR2 sequences are SGHVS and FNYEAQ. The CDR3 loop spans 17 amino acids. CDR3 coding DNA: TGTGCCAGCAGCTTAGTAGGGCGGGACCATCCCACAGATACGCAGTATTTT. Translation: CASSLVGRDHPTDTQYF. The variable domain in full, completed from reference TRBV7-6 and TRBJ2-3, reads GAGVSQSPRYKVTKRGQDVALRCDPISGHVSLYWYRQALGQGPEFLTYFNYEAQQDKSGLPNDRFSAERPEGSISTLTIQRTEQRDSAMYRCASSLVGRDHPTDTQYFGPGTRLTVL.

This rearrangement joins TRBV19 to TRBJ2-1, with D possibly TRBD1 on 7 matching bases. Germline V lookup: CDR1 LNHDA, CDR2 SQIVND (reference sequence). Deletions cut 5 bases from V and 15 bases from J, with 20 bases between. This CDR3 has 13 amino acids. CDR3 amino acids: CASSSGAQGRSFF. The CDR3 DNA follows: TGTGCCAGTAGTTCTGGGGCACAGGGGAGGTCGTTCTTC.

V gene TRBV30 combines with J gene TRBJ2-1, with 7 bases that match TRBD2. This CDR3 is 17 amino acids long. Germline values: CDR1 GTSNPN, CDR2 SVGIG (reference sequence). After removal of 2 bases from V and 8 bases from J, the junction contained 18 bases not matched to a gene. CDR3: CAWSHPRPTSRSYEQFF. For the CDR3, the DNA is TGTGCCTGGAGTCACCCCCGCCCGACTAGCAGATCCTATGAGCAGTTCTTC. The full variable domain, its missing parts supplied by reference TRBV30 and TRBJ2-1, is SQTIHQWPATLVQPVGSPLSLECTVEGTSNPNLYWYRQAAGRGLQLLFYSVGIGQISSEVPQNLSASRPQDRQFILSSKKLLLSDSGFYLCAWSHPRPTSRSYEQFFGPGTRLTVL.

J is TRBJ2-5 and V is TRBV28; 7 positions match TRBD1. Losses at the gene ends were 6 bases for V and 2 bases for J; bases not matched to a gene: 6. The germline CDR1 and CDR2 sequences are MDHEN and SYDVKM. CDR3 length: 14 amino acids. CDR3 sequence reads: CASSSTGRQETQYF. CDR3 sequence (DNA): TGTGCCAGCAGCTCGACAGGGCGGCAAGAGACCCAGTACTTC.

The genes are TRBV11-1 and TRBJ2-5, with TRBD2 identical over 8 bases. The trim removed 0 bases at V and 13 bases at J, leaving 7 bases unmatched. The germline gives CDR1 SGHAT, CDR2 FQDESV (reference sequence). The CDR3 runs to 13 residues. The CDR3 region has the DNA TGTGCCAGCAGCTTAGCCCCTCGACTAGCGAGGTACTTC. Amino acids: CASSLAPRLARYF. The whole variable domain, remainder taken from reference TRBV11-1 and TRBJ2-5, is EAEVAQSPRYKITEKSQAVAFWCDPISGHATLYWYRQILGQGPELLVQFQDESVVDDSQLPKDRFSAERLKGVDSTLKIQPAELGDSAMYLCASSLAPRLARYFGPGTRLLVL.

This clone appeared once. The CDR3 region is CASSTRGGDYGYTF. DNA of the CDR3: TGCGCCAGCTCAACACGAGGGGGGGACTATGGCTACACCTTC. The chain carries TRBV10-2 and TRBJ1-2, with TRBD1 as a possible D gene (6 bases). Germline values: CDR1 WSHSY, CDR2 SAAADI. CDR3 length equals 14 residues. Deletions cut 8 bases from V and 3 bases from J, with 16 bases between.